Relative to its sample, the clone carrying this TCR beta chain is medium-sized. What it binds is unknown. Prepared libraries of TCR beta cDNA carried unique molecular identifiers. A single record per CDR3 protein comes from TCRdb applying MiXCR to the PCR reads. The sample lists 350,000 to 450,000 distinct CDR3 sequences, approximately 39% occurring once. This CDR3 is built from 15 residues. Germline loops: CDR1 SGHRS, CDR2 YFSETQ. V was cut by 0 bases and J by 2 bases, with 12 bases left in between. This entry comes from a study of post-analysis software for immune sequencing data. Regarding the study as a whole: In patients, TRBV5-6, TRBV5-1 and TRBV20-1 belonged to roughly 5 TRBV segments found more frequently than in controls.

The TCR was taken from a girl aged 2-15 years with multiple sclerosis. The chain uses TRBV5-1 and TRBJ2-7, with a possible D match to TRBD1 (6 bases). Source material: blood. The CDR3, as DNA: TGCGCCAGCAGCTTGGCCCCGGGACAAACCTACGAGCAGTACTTC. This gives the protein CASSLAPGQTYEQYF. The full variable domain, in which reference TRBV5-1 and TRBJ2-7 provide the parts outside the CDR3, is KAGVTQTPRYLIKTRGQQVTLSCSPISGHRSVSWYQQTPGQGLQFLFEYFSETQRNKGNFPGRFSGRQFSNSRSEMNVSTLELGDSALYLCASSLAPGQTYEQYFGPGTRLTVT.